Below, 4 T cell receptor beta chains from the same sample are listed, as sequenced in a study of T-cell reconstitution after alpha-beta-depleted transplantation in children. For TCRbeta, the library was prepared with unique molecular identifiers. From the PCR reads, TCRdb called clonotypes with MiXCR, one entry per CDR3 protein. This table holds about 690,000 distinct CDR3 sequences, 16% found once. The starting material was PBMCs from the stem cell graft donor, obtained from the stem cell graft. These receptors were taken from a human donor who donated a stem cell graft to a child with acute myeloid leukemia.

A word on this clonotype: A much bigger clone sits one base away, suggesting this may be a read error. For the CDR3, the DNA is TGCAGCGTTGAGTCTAGCGTGGAAGAGACCCATTACTTC. Translated: CSVESSVEETHYF. This sequence joins TRBV29-1 and TRBJ2-5; tentatively, D is TRBD2 (6 bases). The CDR3 loop spans 13 amino acids. Looked up from germline, CDR1 is SQVTM and CDR2 is ANQGSEA.

V gene TRBV28 combines with J gene TRBJ2-3, with 9 bases aligning to TRBD1. Germline trimming cut 6 bases from V and 6 bases from J; bases unmatched to any gene: 7. Per the germline V gene, CDR1 is MDHEN and CDR2 is SYDVKM. The CDR3 runs 14 residues. As DNA, the CDR3 is TGTGCCAGCAGCCAAGACGGGACAGGGGATACGCAGTATTTT. Protein sequence: CASSQDGTGDTQYF.

The chain links TRBV28 to TRBJ2-7; D remains unclear. CDR3 size: 14 residues. In germline, CDR1 is MDHEN, CDR2 SYDVKM. The V end lost 9 bases, the J end lost 2 bases, and 17 bases lay between the germline ends. The CDR3 sequence: CASTNAQSPYEQYF. The CDR3 region has the DNA TGTGCCAGTACGAATGCTCAATCCCCCTACGAGCAGTACTTC.

This clonotype was observed at least ten times. The chain combines TRBV20-1 with TRBJ2-2; TRBD2 matches 10 bases. V was pared by 1 base and J by 5 bases, with 13 bases of the junction left unmatched. From germline, CDR1 is DFQATT and CDR2 SNEGSKA (reference sequence). The CDR3 consists of 18 residues. The CDR3 nucleotides read TGCAGTGCTAGAGCACCCCTAGCGGGGGCCCTTAGGACCGGGGAGCTGTTTTTT. It yields the protein CSARAPLAGALRTGELFF.